This T cell receptor (beta chain) comes out of a study of cytomegalovirus exposure and HLA in healthy donors. Across the study: As released early, the data held roughly 85 million unique TCRs from HLA-typed donors.

With 60 Vbeta and 13 Jbeta primers, the PCR was carried out. TCRdb's copy holds only in-frame clones and misses some; the assay was immunoSEQ multiplex PCR. This sample has approximately 69,000 clones, with about 72% found just once. The CDR3 consists of 16 residues. Germline V gene lookup returns CDR1 LNHNV and CDR2 YYDKDF (reference sequence). V was pared by 0 bases and J by 4 bases, with 3 bases of the junction left unmatched. The source material was PBMCs. The rearrangement joins TRBV15 to TRBJ2-3, with 11 nucleotides matching TRBD2. The clonotype originates from a man in his forties or fifties in good health and CMV-seropositive. The CDR3 nucleotides are TGTGCCACCAGCAGAGATAGCGGGGGGGCCTCAGATACGCAGTATTTT. Its translation: CATSRDSGGASDTQYF.